What follows is one T cell receptor beta chain and its context. Its cognate antigen is unknown. This record belongs to a study of OX40 agonist ivuxolimab in advanced cancers. Overall study results and limits: CD8+ T cells were the subset that, on average, had more expanded clones than CD4+.

The method was immunoSEQ multiplex PCR; TCRdb's version includes in-frame clones alone and lacks a portion of them. The sample includes 40,000 to 55,000 clones, 70% to 90% seen only once; the top ten take roughly 6.7%. V was shortened by 7 bases and J by 6 bases, with 12 bases between the two germline ends. This CDR3 region has 13 residues. CDR1 and CDR2 from the germline V gene are MNHEY and SVGAGI. The starting material was CD4+ or CD8+ T cells sorted from blood, obtained in a trial of the OX40 agonist ivuxolimab. The receptor was isolated from an adult with an advanced solid tumor such as melanoma, head and neck, liver or kidney cancer. The chain uses TRBV6-5 and TRBJ2-2; the D is unclear. Here the CDR3 DNA reads TGTGCCAGCAAATGGAGTCTCGCCGGGGAGCTGTTTTTT. Its protein product is CASKWSLAGELFF.